These T cell receptor beta chains were read from a single sample in a study of CD8+ T cells in alopecia areata. Repertoires were generated with immunoSEQ multiplex PCR, while TCRdb's copy carries only in-frame clones and drops some. The table lists a few hundred thousand clones, more than 45% of them singletons, with roughly 1.5% in the top ten. This material consisted of CD4+ T cells sorted from blood, taken at week 4, from a patient treated with tofacitinib. Receptors were obtained from a human donor with alopecia areata. CDR3s include the opening cysteine and the closing phenylalanine or tryptophan. The order of the fields is V gene, clone size, J gene, D gene, CDR3 DNA, CDR3 protein. The D gene is left open where the match is weak. Clone size is not always given. Where it is, it says once, few, many or a class for expanded clones.

TRBV5-1	.	TRBJ1-5	TRBD1	TGCGCCAGCAGCGCCGGGACAGGGGATAATCAGCCCCAGCATTTT	CASSAGTGDNQPQHF
TRBV6-5	.	TRBJ2-3	TRBD1	TGTGCCAGCAGGCCCGGACAGGGAGTCGCAGATACGCAGTATTTT	CASRPGQGVADTQYF
TRBV7-9	.	TRBJ1-2	.	TGTGCCAGCAGCTTAGACCAGGGGTATGGCTACACCTTC	CASSLDQGYGYTF
TRBV4-3	.	TRBJ1-1	.	TGCGCCAGCAGCCAAGATGAGGGTCGGACTGAAGCTTTCTTT	CASSQDEGRTEAFF
TRBV13	few	TRBJ2-1	.	TGTGCCAGCAGCTTAATCCGCGAGAGGGATGAGCAGTTCTTC	CASSLIRERDEQFF
TRBV18	.	TRBJ1-1	.	TGTGCCAGCTCATCCTTAAACCGGGACGACACTGAAGCTTTCTTT	CASSSLNRDDTEAFF
TRBV30	.	TRBJ1-2	.	TGTGCCTGGACACGGGACCAAACTTATGGCTACACCTTC	CAWTRDQTYGYTF
TRBV30	.	TRBJ1-1	TRBD1	TGTGCCTGGAGTCTTACTAGGACAGGTGAAGCTTTCTTT	CAWSLTRTGEAFF
TRBV9	many	TRBJ2-3	TRBD1	TGTGCCAGCAGCGAAGGACAGGGGGCGTTCGCAGATACGCAGTATTTT	CASSEGQGAFADTQYF
TRBV27	.	TRBJ2-7	.	TGTGCCAGCAGTTTATTCACCGGGTCCACTGGGGAGCAGTACTTC	CASSLFTGSTGEQYF
TRBV6-1	many	TRBJ2-7	TRBD2	TGTGCCAGCAGCGCAACTAGCGGGGGGTCTCGCGAGCAGTACTTC	CASSATSGGSREQYF
TRBV29-1	.	TRBJ1-2	.	TGCAGCGTTGTACGCCCGGGGGAAGGCTACACCTTC	CSVVRPGEGYTF
TRBV29-1	.	TRBJ2-7	.	TGCAGCGTTGAGACAGCCCCATCCTACGAGCAGTACTTC	CSVETAPSYEQYF
TRBV7-2	.	TRBJ2-7	.	TGTGCCAGCAGCTTATCGCCTAGCGTGGAGCAGTACTTC	CASSLSPSVEQYF
TRBV30	.	TRBJ1-5	.	TGTGCCTGGAGTGCAGGGATGGGCGATCAGCCCCAGCATTTT	CAWSAGMGDQPQHF
TRBV27	once	TRBJ1-5	.	TGTGCCAGCAGTTTGCGGCTAGATCAGCCCCAGCATTTT	CASSLRLDQPQHF
TRBV2	.	TRBJ1-2	TRBD1	TGTGCCAGCCGAAGAGAGGGGGCGCGAAGGGACACCTTC	CASRREGARRDTF
TRBV13	.	TRBJ2-7	.	TGTGCCAGCAGCATCCGGGGAACCTACGAGCAGTACTTC	CASSIRGTYEQYF
TRBV29-1	.	TRBJ2-2	TRBD1	TGCAGCGTGGCGACAGGGATCAGCACCGGGGAGCTGTTTTTT	CSVATGISTGELFF
TRBV29-1	few	TRBJ2-7	.	TGCAGCGTTGCCCCAAGCCCGACTGGGAACTACGAGCAGTACTTC	CSVAPSPTGNYEQYF